One sample yielded the 5 T cell receptor beta chains listed below, sequenced in a study of blood T cell repertoires in COVID-19. Measured with immunoSEQ multiplex PCR; TCRdb has only the in-frame clones, and not every one. The repertoire includes hundreds of thousands of clones, about 89% of them detected once, and 1.5% sits in the top ten. The sample taken for sequencing was peripheral blood. Every receptor here comes from a woman aged 40 to 50 who had recovered from COVID-19.

The count of this clone is one. V usage is TRBV5-1 and J usage is TRBJ2-3, with D hard to call. Germline V lookup: CDR1 SGHRS, CDR2 YFSETQ. V shed 0 bases and J shed 0 bases, with 17 bases lying between them. This CDR3 has 18 residues. The CDR3 nucleotides read TGCGCCAGCAGCTTGGTTCCAACCCTACCGCCTAGCACAGATACGCAGTATTTT. It yields the protein CASSLVPTLPPSTDTQYF.

The chain has TRBV12-3 or TRBV12-4 and TRBJ2-7; TRBD1 aligns across 10 bases. The V and J ends lost 6 bases and 12 bases, in that order; junction bases with no gene match: 2. CDR3 size: 10 residues. The CDR3 coding sequence is TGTGCCAGCAGCCGACAGGGGGCGTACTTC. The encoded protein is CASSRQGAYF.

The chain uses TRBV18 and TRBJ2-5; D may be TRBD1 (6 bases). The germline CDR1 and CDR2 sequences are KGHSH and LQKENI. Trimming took 0 bases from V and 2 from J, leaving 16 bases between them. The CDR3 sequence is 17 residues long. The CDR3 loop is CASSPPRLGRGQETQYF. The CDR3 DNA reads TGTGCCAGCTCACCACCAAGGCTAGGCAGGGGACAAGAGACCCAGTACTTC.

V is TRBV27 and J is TRBJ1-5; D might be TRBD1 (6 bases). The CDR3 loop spans 12 amino acids. Germline lookup yields CDR1 MNHEY and CDR2 SMNVEV (reference sequence). V lost 6 bases and J lost 6, with 9 bases in between. In DNA form, the CDR3 reads TGTGCCAGCAGCCTACAGGGTCAGCCCCAGCATTTT. Translation gives CASSLQGQPQHF.

The rearrangement links TRBV6-6 to TRBJ1-6; 8 bases match TRBD1. The J segment lost 6 bases and the V segment lost 5 bases, leaving 6 bases of the junction unmatched. This CDR3 has 15 residues. CDR1 and CDR2 (germline): MNHNY, SVGAGI (reference sequence). The CDR3 protein is CASSPTGGINSPLHF. CDR3 in DNA: TGTGCCAGCAGTCCCACAGGGGGTATTAATTCACCCCTCCACTTT.